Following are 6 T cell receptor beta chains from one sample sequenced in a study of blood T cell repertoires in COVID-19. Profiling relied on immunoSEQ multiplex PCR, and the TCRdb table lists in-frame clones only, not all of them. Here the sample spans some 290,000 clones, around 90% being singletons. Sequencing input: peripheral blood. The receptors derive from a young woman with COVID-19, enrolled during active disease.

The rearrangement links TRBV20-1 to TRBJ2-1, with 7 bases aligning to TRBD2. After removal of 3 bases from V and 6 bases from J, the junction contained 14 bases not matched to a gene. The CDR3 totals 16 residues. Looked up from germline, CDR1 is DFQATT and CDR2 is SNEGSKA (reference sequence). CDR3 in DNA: TGCAGTGCTAGTAGGGCTAGCGGTCTATTCTTCAATGAGCAGTTCTTC. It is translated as CSASRASGLFFNEQFF.

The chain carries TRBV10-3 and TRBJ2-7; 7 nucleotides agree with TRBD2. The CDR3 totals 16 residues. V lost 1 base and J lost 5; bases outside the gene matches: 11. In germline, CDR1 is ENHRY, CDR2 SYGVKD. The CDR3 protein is CAISEWEGESRDEQYF. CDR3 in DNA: TGTGCCATCAGTGAGTGGGAGGGAGAATCCCGAGACGAGCAGTACTTC.

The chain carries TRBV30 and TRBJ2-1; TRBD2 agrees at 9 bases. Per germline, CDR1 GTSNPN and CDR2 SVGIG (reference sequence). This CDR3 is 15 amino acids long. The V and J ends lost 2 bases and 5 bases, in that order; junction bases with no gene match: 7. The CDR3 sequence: CAWSFRTSVDNEQFF. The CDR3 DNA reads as TGTGCCTGGAGTTTTAGGACTAGCGTAGACAATGAGCAGTTCTTC.

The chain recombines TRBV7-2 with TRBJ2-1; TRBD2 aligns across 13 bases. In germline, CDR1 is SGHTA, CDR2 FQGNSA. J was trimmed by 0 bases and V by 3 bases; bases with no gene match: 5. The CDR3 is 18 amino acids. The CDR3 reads CASSLGLAGLLSYNEQFF. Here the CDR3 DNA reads TGTGCCAGCAGCTTGGGACTAGCGGGGCTACTCTCCTACAATGAGCAGTTCTTC.

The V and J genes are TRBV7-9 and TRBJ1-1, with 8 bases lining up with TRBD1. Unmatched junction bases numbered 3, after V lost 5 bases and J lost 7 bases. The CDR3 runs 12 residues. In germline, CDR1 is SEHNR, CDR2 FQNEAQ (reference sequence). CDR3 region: CASSRRGLEAFF. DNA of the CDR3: TGTGCCAGCAGCCGCAGGGGGCTTGAAGCTTTCTTT.

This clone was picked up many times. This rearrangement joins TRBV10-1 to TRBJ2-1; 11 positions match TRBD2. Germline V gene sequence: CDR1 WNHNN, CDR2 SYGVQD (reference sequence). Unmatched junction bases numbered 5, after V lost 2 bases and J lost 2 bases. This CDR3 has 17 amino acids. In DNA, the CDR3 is TGCGCCAGCAGTGAGAGCCGACTAGCGGGAACCTACAATGAGCAGTTCTTC. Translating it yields CASSESRLAGTYNEQFF.